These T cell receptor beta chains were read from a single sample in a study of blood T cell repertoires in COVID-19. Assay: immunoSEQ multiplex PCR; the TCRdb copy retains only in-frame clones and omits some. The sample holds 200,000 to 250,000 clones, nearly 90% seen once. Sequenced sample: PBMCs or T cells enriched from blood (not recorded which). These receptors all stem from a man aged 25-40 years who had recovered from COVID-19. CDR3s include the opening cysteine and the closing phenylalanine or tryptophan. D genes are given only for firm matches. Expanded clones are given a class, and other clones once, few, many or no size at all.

cdr3_aa: CASSLSAPLSGGETQYF; cdr3_nt: TGTGCCAGCAGTTTATCTGCCCCCTTATCAGGGGGGGAGACCCAGTACTTC; clone_size: -; j_call: TRBJ2-5; d_call: -; v_call: TRBV28
cdr3_aa: CASSQVGGQVYGYTF; cdr3_nt: TGTGCCAGCAGCCAAGTGGGAGGACAAGTCTATGGCTACACCTTC; clone_size: -; j_call: TRBJ1-2; d_call: -; v_call: TRBV4-2
cdr3_aa: CASASDYTNEQFF; cdr3_nt: TGTGCCAGCGCCAGTGACTATACCAATGAGCAGTTCTTC; clone_size: many; j_call: TRBJ2-1; d_call: -; v_call: TRBV2
cdr3_aa: CASTPSGTGSYEQYF; cdr3_nt: TGTGCCAGCACACCTTCCGGGACAGGGAGTTACGAGCAGTACTTC; clone_size: -; j_call: TRBJ2-7; d_call: TRBD1; v_call: TRBV7-8
cdr3_aa: CASSLVQGSNSPLHF; cdr3_nt: TGTGCCAGCAGCTTAGTCCAGGGGAGTAATTCACCCCTCCACTTT; clone_size: -; j_call: TRBJ1-6; d_call: -; v_call: TRBV11-2
cdr3_aa: CASSFQGTDTQYF; cdr3_nt: TGTGCCAGCAGTTTTCAGGGGACAGATACGCAGTATTTT; clone_size: -; j_call: TRBJ2-3; d_call: -; v_call: TRBV12-3/TRBV12-4
cdr3_aa: CASRTGLINNEQFF; cdr3_nt: TGTGCCAGCAGGACGGGACTGATAAACAATGAGCAGTTCTTC; clone_size: -; j_call: TRBJ2-1; d_call: -; v_call: TRBV27
cdr3_aa: CASSLVQGPYEKLFF; cdr3_nt: TGTGCCAGCAGCTTAGTACAGGGGCCCTATGAAAAACTGTTTTTT; clone_size: -; j_call: TRBJ1-4; d_call: TRBD1; v_call: TRBV7-9
cdr3_aa: CARTTAGYRGYTF; cdr3_nt: TGTGCCAGAACTACAGCAGGGTATCGGGGCTACACCTTC; clone_size: -; j_call: TRBJ1-2; d_call: -; v_call: TRBV19
cdr3_aa: CATSRDQGPYEQYF; cdr3_nt: TGTGCCACCAGCAGAGATCAGGGCCCCTACGAGCAGTACTTC; clone_size: -; j_call: TRBJ2-7; d_call: -; v_call: TRBV15
cdr3_aa: CASSAPDRGSYEQYF; cdr3_nt: TGCGCCAGCAGTGCCCCGGACAGGGGTTCTTACGAGCAGTACTTC; clone_size: -; j_call: TRBJ2-7; d_call: TRBD1; v_call: TRBV10-1
cdr3_aa: CAWVPPGRLAGGRGANVLTF; cdr3_nt: TGTGCCTGGGTCCCCCCGGGAAGACTAGCGGGAGGCCGTGGGGCCAACGTCCTGACTTTC; clone_size: -; j_call: TRBJ2-6; d_call: TRBD2; v_call: TRBV30
cdr3_aa: CAWSVDSSTGQETQYF; cdr3_nt: TGTGCCTGGAGTGTAGACTCCAGTACGGGGCAAGAGACCCAGTACTTC; clone_size: once; j_call: TRBJ2-5; d_call: -; v_call: TRBV30
cdr3_aa: CASSRTGNSLEQYF; cdr3_nt: TGTGCCAGCAGCCGAACCGGGAACAGTCTAGAGCAGTACTTC; clone_size: -; j_call: TRBJ2-7; d_call: -; v_call: TRBV27
cdr3_aa: CSVPGERWDTEAFF; cdr3_nt: TGCAGCGTTCCGGGGGAAAGATGGGACACTGAAGCTTTCTTT; clone_size: -; j_call: TRBJ1-1; d_call: -; v_call: TRBV29-1
cdr3_aa: CASSPQGSMNTEAFF; cdr3_nt: TGTGCCAGCAGCCCACAGGGATCAATGAACACTGAAGCTTTCTTT; clone_size: -; j_call: TRBJ1-1; d_call: -; v_call: TRBV7-2
cdr3_aa: CASSSKAPKNIQYF; cdr3_nt: TGTGCCAGCAGCTCGAAAGCTCCCAAAAACATTCAGTACTTC; clone_size: -; j_call: TRBJ2-4; d_call: -; v_call: TRBV7-2
cdr3_aa: CASSYSGGRETQYF; cdr3_nt: TGTGCCAGCAGTTACTCGGGAGGGAGGGAGACCCAGTACTTC; clone_size: -; j_call: TRBJ2-5; d_call: TRBD2; v_call: TRBV6-5
cdr3_aa: CASSGTGGLSYGYTF; cdr3_nt: TGTGCCAGCAGCGGCACAGGGGGTTTGAGCTATGGCTACACCTTC; clone_size: -; j_call: TRBJ1-2; d_call: TRBD1; v_call: TRBV5-4
cdr3_aa: CATSDLLGRNYEQYF; cdr3_nt: TGTGCCACCAGTGATTTGCTGGGCAGGAACTACGAGCAGTACTTC; clone_size: -; j_call: TRBJ2-7; d_call: -; v_call: TRBV24-1
cdr3_aa: CAWDRTLNGYTF; cdr3_nt: TGTGCCTGGGACAGGACCTTAAATGGCTACACCTTC; clone_size: few; j_call: TRBJ1-2; d_call: -; v_call: TRBV30
cdr3_aa: CASSPRTGDNSPLHF; cdr3_nt: TGTGCCAGCTCACCTCGGACAGGGGATAATTCACCCCTCCACTTT; clone_size: -; j_call: TRBJ1-6; d_call: TRBD1; v_call: TRBV18
cdr3_aa: CSASQPGLVGHWQFF; cdr3_nt: TGCAGTGCTAGTCAGCCGGGACTAGTGGGTCATTGGCAGTTCTTC; clone_size: -; j_call: TRBJ2-1; d_call: TRBD2; v_call: TRBV20-1
cdr3_aa: CASSFGTGYHEQYF; cdr3_nt: TGTGCCAGCAGCTTCGGGACAGGGTACCACGAGCAGTACTTC; clone_size: -; j_call: TRBJ2-7; d_call: TRBD1; v_call: TRBV7-9
cdr3_aa: CASSKTSGGVGTYNEQFF; cdr3_nt: TGTGCCAGCAGCAAGACTAGCGGGGGGGTTGGTACCTACAATGAGCAGTTCTTC; clone_size: -; j_call: TRBJ2-1; d_call: TRBD2; v_call: TRBV7-2
cdr3_aa: CASRGQGTYEQYF; cdr3_nt: TGTGCCAGCAGGGGACAGGGGACATACGAGCAGTACTTC; clone_size: once; j_call: TRBJ2-7; d_call: TRBD1; v_call: TRBV12-3/TRBV12-4